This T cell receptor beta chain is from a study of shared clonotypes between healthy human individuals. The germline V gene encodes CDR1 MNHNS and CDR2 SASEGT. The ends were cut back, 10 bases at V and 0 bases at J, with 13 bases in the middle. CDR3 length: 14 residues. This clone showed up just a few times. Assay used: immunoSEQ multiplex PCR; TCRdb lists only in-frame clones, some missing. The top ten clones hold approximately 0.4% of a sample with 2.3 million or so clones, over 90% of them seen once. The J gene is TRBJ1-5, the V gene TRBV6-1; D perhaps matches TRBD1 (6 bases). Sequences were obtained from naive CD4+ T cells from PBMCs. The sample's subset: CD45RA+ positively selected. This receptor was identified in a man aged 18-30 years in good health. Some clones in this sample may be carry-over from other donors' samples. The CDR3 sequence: CATLDSYSNQPQHF. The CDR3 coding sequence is TGTGCCACTCTGGACAGCTATAGCAATCAGCCCCAGCATTTT.